The rows below give T cell receptor beta chains drawn from one sample of a study of cytomegalovirus exposure and HLA in healthy donors. Libraries were prepared by immunoSEQ multiplex PCR; TCRdb keeps only in-frame clonotypes and omits some of them. Altogether over 65,000 clones are present, around 79% being singletons, with the ten largest covering about 7.4%. Material: PBMCs. The receptors come from a woman younger than 45 in good health and CMV-seropositive. Both conserved end residues are part of each CDR3. The order of the fields is CDR3 protein, V gene, J gene, clone size. Clone size is not always given. Where it is, it says once, few, many or a class for expanded clones.

CSGTGQDEQFF,TRBV20-1,TRBJ2-1,-
CASSLAGGTDTQYF,TRBV5-1,TRBJ2-3,once
CASEPDMNTEAFF,TRBV10-2,TRBJ1-1,-
CASSPQTGGNTEAFF,TRBV7-9,TRBJ1-1,-
CASSPRTGPTYEQYF,TRBV27,TRBJ2-7,-
CASRPGQGGYNEQFF,TRBV2,TRBJ2-1,-
CACSKQGLNTEAFF,TRBV7-2,TRBJ1-1,once
CASSGRQGMNTGELFF,TRBV6-1,TRBJ2-2,-
CATSRGYALAGGYNEQFF,TRBV15,TRBJ2-1,-
CASRDTSGRAAGANVLTF,TRBV5-1,TRBJ2-6,-
CASKRASEQYF,TRBV27,TRBJ2-7,-
CASSQTGTGNTIYF,TRBV4-2,TRBJ1-3,-
CASSRNTGGYEQYF,TRBV5-8,TRBJ2-7,-
CASSQGLYSQYF,TRBV14,TRBJ2-3,-
CASSPELTGGNTEAFF,TRBV5-1,TRBJ1-1,once
CASSEDSVRHNEQFF,TRBV7-3,TRBJ2-1,-